These 29 T cell receptor beta chains share one sample of origin, sequenced in a study of T cells in tumors after PD-1 blockade. Sequencing was performed with immunoSEQ multiplex PCR; in TCRdb, only in-frame clones are kept and a portion is missing. The sample lists around 21,000 clones, 65% to 85% occurring once. Sequencing used PBMCs, obtained after anti-PD-1 therapy. The source is a human donor with advanced basal cell or squamous cell carcinoma (not recorded which).

V usage is TRBV28 and J usage is TRBJ1-1, with TRBD1 as a possible D gene (6 bases). V dropped 7 bases and J dropped 6 bases, with 27 bases sitting between them. Germline V lookup: CDR1 MDHEN, CDR2 SYDVKM. This CDR3 is built from 17 residues. The CDR3 spells CASKGPVVQGPVAEAFF. The CDR3 DNA reads as TGTGCCAGCAAAGGACCAGTGGTGCAGGGGCCGGTGGCTGAAGCTTTCTTT.

This clone was detected only a few times. J is TRBJ1-5 and V is TRBV27; D unclear. The CDR3 runs to 14 residues. The germline gives CDR1 MNHEY, CDR2 SMNVEV (reference sequence). V lost 7 bases and J 2 bases, leaving 12 bases between the germline ends. In DNA, the CDR3 is TGTGCCAGCACCACTAGGAGGGGCAATCAGCCCCAGCATTTT. Translating it yields CASTTRRGNQPQHF.

This rearrangement joins TRBV7-9 to TRBJ2-1, with TRBD1 identical over 8 bases. The CDR3 loop spans 14 amino acids. CDR1 and CDR2 (germline): SEHNR, FQNEAQ (reference sequence). V shed 4 bases, J shed 10 bases, and the junction held 9 bases outside the gene matches. The CDR3 DNA follows: TGTGCCAGCAGCTCCTTGACAGGGGCGGGGGAGCAGTTCTTC. Its protein is CASSSLTGAGEQFF.

The chain couples TRBV4-1 to TRBJ2-7; TRBD1 matches 9 bases. Germline assignment: CDR1 MGHRA and CDR2 YSYEKL. Trimming took 4 bases from V and 2 from J; bases not matched to a gene: 6. The CDR3 runs 15 residues. The DNA for the CDR3 is TGCGCCAGCAGCCTTTTAGGACAGGGGACCTACGAGCAGTACTTC. Encoded protein: CASSLLGQGTYEQYF.

The chain has TRBV6-5 and TRBJ1-4; D unresolved. The CDR3 sequence is 15 residues long. V shed 8 bases and J shed 5 bases, with 18 bases lying between them. Per germline, CDR1 MNHEY and CDR2 SVGAGI. The DNA of the CDR3 is TGTGCCAGCGGCCCATCACATAGCAGAAATGAAAAACTGTTTTTT. As protein: CASGPSHSRNEKLFF.

J is TRBJ2-7 and V is TRBV10-2; TRBD2 aligns across 7 bases. This CDR3 spans 17 amino acids. V shed 3 bases, J shed 2 bases, and the junction held 13 bases outside the gene matches. CDR1 is WSHSY, CDR2 SAAADI, per germline. The chain's CDR3 is CASSEPPARGTTYEQYF. As DNA, the CDR3 is TGCGCCAGCAGTGAACCCCCGGCGCGGGGGACGACCTACGAGCAGTACTTC.

The J gene is TRBJ2-7, the V gene TRBV11-3; no reliable D call. Per the germline V gene, CDR1 is SGHNT and CDR2 is YENEEA. The V gene lost 7 bases and the J gene lost 3 bases, with 16 bases spanning the gap. This CDR3 is 14 amino acids long. The CDR3 sequence is CASTHAANLYEQYF. As DNA, the CDR3 is TGTGCCAGCACCCACGCGGCCAACCTCTACGAGCAGTACTTC.

V and J are TRBV13 and TRBJ1-3; no firm D call. There are 17 residues in the CDR3. Trimming took off 5 bases at V and 4 bases at J, with 21 bases between the two ends. CDR1 and CDR2 (germline): PRHDT, FYEKMQ (reference sequence). For the CDR3, the DNA is TGTGCCAGCAGCCCCGCCCATGTCCCGTCGGGAGGAAACACCATATATTTT. Its translation: CASSPAHVPSGGNTIYF.

This clone was observed a handful of times. The chain uses TRBV14 and TRBJ2-1, with 12 bases that match TRBD2. The CDR3 totals 16 residues. Germline trimming cut 0 bases from V and 8 bases from J; bases unmatched to any gene: 5. Per the germline V gene, CDR1 is SGHDN and CDR2 is FVKESK. The DNA for the CDR3 is TGTGCCAGCAGCCAAGATTTAACTAGCGGGGGGCATGAGCAGTTCTTC. Translated, it gives CASSQDLTSGGHEQFF.

This chain links TRBV3-1 (or the pseudogene TRBV3-2) with TRBJ1-2; no clear D. Trimming removed 4 bases from V and 6 bases from J, with 12 bases in between. The V gene's germline CDR1 is LGHDT and CDR2 YNNKEL (reference sequence). The CDR3 contains 13 residues. The CDR3 is CASSPGRSDGYTF. DNA of the CDR3: TGTGCCAGCAGCCCCGGGAGGTCGGATGGCTACACCTTC.

As regards this clone: One junction end disagrees with the germline gene, perhaps due to a read error. V and J are TRBV7-9 and TRBJ2-7; 10 bases fit TRBD1. CDR3 length: 15 residues. The germline V gene encodes CDR1 SEHNR and CDR2 FQNEAQ (reference sequence). Written as DNA, the CDR3 is TGTGCCAGCAGCTTAGTGACAGGGGGCTCCAACGAGCAGTACTTC. This sequence encodes CASSLVTGGSNEQYF.

The chain combines TRBV7-8 with TRBJ2-1; the D gene is possibly TRBD1 (7 bases). Germline V lookup: CDR1 SGHVS, CDR2 FQNEAQ. The CDR3 runs to 13 residues. The CDR3 region is CAGGGRGRNEQFF. CDR3 DNA sequence: TGTGCAGGAGGGGGCAGGGGTAGAAATGAGCAGTTCTTC.

The CDR3 spells CASSVEAVENSPLHF. The CDR3 nucleotides read TGTGCCAGCAGCGTAGAGGCAGTGGAGAATTCACCCCTCCACTTT. This sequence joins TRBV9 and TRBJ1-6, with D uncertain. Germline V gene lookup returns CDR1 SGDLS and CDR2 YYNGEE. V lost 0 bases and J lost 7, with 11 bases in between. The CDR3 has 15 residues.

This clone has only a few counts. The CDR3: CASSRQSSYNSPLHF. Written as DNA, the CDR3 is TGTGCCAGCAGTCGACAGAGCTCCTATAATTCACCCCTCCACTTT. The rearrangement links TRBV6-5 to TRBJ1-6; D might be TRBD1 (5 bases). Germline V gives CDR1 MNHEY, CDR2 SVGAGI. This CDR3 region has 15 residues. The ends were cut back, 5 bases at V and 0 bases at J, with 8 bases in the middle.

The J gene is TRBJ2-7, the V gene TRBV7-2; 7 bases line up with TRBD2. From germline, CDR1 is SGHTA and CDR2 FQGNSA. The CDR3 consists of 14 residues. V was pared by 5 bases and J by 0 bases, with 4 bases of the junction left unmatched. The CDR3 DNA sequence: TGTGCCAGCAGCCCTCCTAGCGGCTCCTACGAGCAGTACTTC. Translating gives CASSPPSGSYEQYF. The full variable domain, its missing parts supplied by reference TRBV7-2 and TRBJ2-7, is GAGVSQSPSNKVTEKGKDVELRCDPISGHTALYWYRQSLGQGLEFLIYFQGNSAPDKSGLPSDRFSAERTGGSVSTLTIQRTQQEDSAVYLCASSPPSGSYEQYFGPGTRLTVT.

The rearrangement links TRBV7-2 to TRBJ2-5; 8 positions match TRBD2. Germline CDR1 reads SGHTA; CDR2 reads FQGNSA. Trimming removed 5 bases from V and 4 bases from J; junction bases left unmatched: 9. This CDR3 has 15 residues. CDR3 residues: CASSRTGTRAETQYF. CDR3 DNA sequence: TGTGCCAGCAGCCGTACCGGGACTAGGGCAGAGACCCAGTACTTC.

By sample share, this clone is medium-sized (0.01 to 0.1%). The chain links TRBV5-6 to TRBJ2-4; D perhaps matches TRBD1 (5 bases). The V end lost 4 bases, the J end lost 4 bases, and 12 bases lay between the germline ends. The CDR3 covers 14 residues. Per the germline V gene, CDR1 is SGHDT and CDR2 is YYEEEE. The CDR3 coding sequence is TGTGCCAGCAGCCTTAGACAGTTTAAAAACATTCAGTACTTC. The encoded protein is CASSLRQFKNIQYF.

The chain uses TRBV6-5 and TRBJ2-7; D perhaps matches TRBD1 (6 bases). V lost 5 bases and J lost 6, with 17 bases in between. There are 14 residues in the CDR3. Per the germline V gene, CDR1 is MNHEY and CDR2 is SVGAGI. This CDR3 is CASSRTVRSLEQYF. The CDR3 DNA follows: TGTGCCAGCAGTAGGACAGTCCGCTCTCTCGAGCAGTACTTC.

The genes are TRBV5-1 and TRBJ2-7; 10 positions agree with TRBD1. This CDR3 is built from 15 residues. Germline trimming cut 4 bases from V and 3 bases from J; bases unmatched to any gene: 7. The V gene's germline CDR1 is SGHRS and CDR2 YFSETQ. The CDR3 sequence: CASSGSGTGVYEQYF. The CDR3 region has the DNA TGCGCCAGCAGCGGGTCCGGGACAGGGGTCTACGAGCAGTACTTC. Looking up the rest from reference TRBV5-1 and TRBJ2-7 gives the full variable domain: KAGVTQTPRYLIKTRGQQVTLSCSPISGHRSVSWYQQTPGQGLQFLFEYFSETQRNKGNFPGRFSGRQFSNSRSEMNVSTLELGDSALYLCASSGSGTGVYEQYFGPGTRLTVT.

A few counts support this clone. The CDR3 loop reads CASSGQQGAGYTF. CDR3 DNA sequence: TGTGCCAGCAGTGGTCAACAGGGTGCTGGCTACACCTTC. The gene calls are TRBV2 and TRBJ1-2; D perhaps matches TRBD1 (6 bases). CDR3 length: 13 residues. Germline V gene sequence: CDR1 SNHLY, CDR2 FYNNEI. The ends were cut back, 4 bases at V and 7 bases at J, with 13 bases in the middle.

This rearrangement joins TRBV27 to TRBJ2-5, with D unresolved. This CDR3 has 12 residues. V lost 7 bases and J 7 bases, leaving 13 bases between the germline ends. Germline values: CDR1 MNHEY, CDR2 SMNVEV (reference sequence). The CDR3 sequence: CASNRTPATQYF. The CDR3 nucleotides are TGTGCCAGCAACCGCACGCCGGCGACCCAGTACTTC.

The CDR3 here is CSVPDQLAGRTQYF. CDR3 nucleotides: TGCAGCGTTCCAGATCAACTAGCGGGTAGGACCCAGTACTTC. The V gene is TRBV29-1, the J gene TRBJ2-5; 9 nucleotides match TRBD2. The V and J ends lost 5 bases and 7 bases, in that order; junction bases with no gene match: 11. The germline V gene encodes CDR1 SQVTM and CDR2 ANQGSEA. The CDR3 is 14 residues long.

This clone showed up just once. The chain carries TRBV6-1 and TRBJ2-1; D gene uncertain. Per germline, CDR1 MNHNS and CDR2 SASEGT. The CDR3 runs to 15 residues. V was pared by 2 bases and J by 5 bases, with 13 bases between. CDR3 region: CASSESGRPNNEQFF. The CDR3 DNA reads as TGTGCCAGCAGTGAATCTGGGCGACCAAACAATGAGCAGTTCTTC.

The chain is built from TRBV4-1 and TRBJ2-5; 11 bases align to TRBD2. Germline values: CDR1 MGHRA, CDR2 YSYEKL. The CDR3 sequence is 15 residues long. The J segment lost 4 bases and the V segment lost 4 bases, leaving 5 bases of the junction unmatched. CDR3 amino acids: CASSLRLAGLETQYF. CDR3 coding DNA: TGCGCCAGCAGCCTTAGACTAGCGGGGTTAGAGACCCAGTACTTC.

The genes are TRBV3-1 (or the pseudogene TRBV3-2) and TRBJ2-7, with D perhaps TRBD1 (6 bases). V lost 7 bases and J 2 bases, leaving 18 bases between the germline ends. The CDR3 covers 15 residues. CDR1 is LGHDT and CDR2 is YNNKEL in the germline V gene (reference sequence). The chain's CDR3 is CASTQSARGAYEQYF. CDR3 in DNA: TGTGCCAGCACCCAGTCGGCCAGGGGAGCCTACGAGCAGTACTTC.

The V gene is TRBV5-1, the J gene TRBJ2-7, with 14 bases aligning to TRBD2. The CDR3 is made up of 15 amino acids. Germline V CDR1 and CDR2: SGHRS, YFSETQ. V gave up 4 bases and J gave up 6 bases; unmatched junction bases: 6. CDR3 region: CASSPGTSGGGEQYF. The CDR3 region has the DNA TGCGCCAGCAGCCCCGGGACTAGCGGGGGAGGCGAGCAGTACTTC. Combining the CDR3 with reference TRBV5-1 and TRBJ2-7 gives the whole variable domain KAGVTQTPRYLIKTRGQQVTLSCSPISGHRSVSWYQQTPGQGLQFLFEYFSETQRNKGNFPGRFSGRQFSNSRSEMNVSTLELGDSALYLCASSPGTSGGGEQYFGPGTRLTVT.

The CDR3 region is CASGLSRIDTQYF. Written as DNA, the CDR3 is TGTGCTAGTGGTTTGTCACGAATTGATACGCAGTATTTT. V and J are TRBV12-5 and TRBJ2-3, with D unresolved. V was trimmed by 2 bases and J by 6 bases, leaving 9 bases between them. This CDR3 has 13 amino acids. Germline V gene lookup returns CDR1 LGHNT and CDR2 FRNRAP.

This clone was seen a handful of times. This chain links TRBV6-1 with TRBJ2-5; D uncertain. In germline, CDR1 is MNHNS, CDR2 SASEGT. V lost 0 bases to trimming and J lost 5 bases, with 4 bases between them. The CDR3 spans 12 residues. The CDR3 DNA sequence: TGTGCCAGCAGTGAAGCAGGGGAGACCCAGTACTTC. Translation: CASSEAGETQYF.

CDR3 sequence reads: CASRLQGEGNQPQHF. In nucleotides, the CDR3 is TGTGCCAGCAGACTACAGGGGGAGGGCAATCAGCCCCAGCATTTT. The chain is built from TRBV6-6 and TRBJ1-5, with TRBD1 identical over 8 bases. The length of the CDR3 is 15 residues. From germline, CDR1 is MNHNY and CDR2 SVGAGI (reference sequence). The V gene end was trimmed by 6 bases and the J gene end by 2 bases; junction bases not matched to a gene: 6.